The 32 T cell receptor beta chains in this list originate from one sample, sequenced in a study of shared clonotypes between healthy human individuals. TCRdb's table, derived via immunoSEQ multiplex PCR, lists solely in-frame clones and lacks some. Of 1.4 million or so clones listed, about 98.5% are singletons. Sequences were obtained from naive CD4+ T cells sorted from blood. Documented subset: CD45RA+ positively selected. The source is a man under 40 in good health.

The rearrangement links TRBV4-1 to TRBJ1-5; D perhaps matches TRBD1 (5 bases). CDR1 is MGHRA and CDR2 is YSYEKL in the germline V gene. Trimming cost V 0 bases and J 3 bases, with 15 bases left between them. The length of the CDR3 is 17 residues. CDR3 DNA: TGCGCCAGCAGCCAAGAGGGGGGTCTAAGCCCCAATCAGCCCCAGCATTTT. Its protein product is CASSQEGGLSPNQPQHF.

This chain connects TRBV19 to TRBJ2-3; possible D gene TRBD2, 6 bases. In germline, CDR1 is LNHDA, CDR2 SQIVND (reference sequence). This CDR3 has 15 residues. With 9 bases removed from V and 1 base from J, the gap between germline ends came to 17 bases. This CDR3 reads CASKGPREGTDTQYF. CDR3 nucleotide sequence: TGTGCCAGCAAGGGACCCAGGGAGGGCACAGATACGCAGTATTTT.

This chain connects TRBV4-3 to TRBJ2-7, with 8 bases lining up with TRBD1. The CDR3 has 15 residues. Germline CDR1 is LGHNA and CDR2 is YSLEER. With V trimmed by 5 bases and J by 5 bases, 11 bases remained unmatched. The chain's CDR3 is CASSKRTGMFDEQYF. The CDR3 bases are TGCGCCAGCAGCAAGCGGACAGGGATGTTCGACGAGCAGTACTTC.

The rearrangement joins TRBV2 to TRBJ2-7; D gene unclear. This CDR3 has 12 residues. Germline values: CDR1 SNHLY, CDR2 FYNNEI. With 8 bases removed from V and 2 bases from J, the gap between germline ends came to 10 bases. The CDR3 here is CASCWTAYEQYF. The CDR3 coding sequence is TGTGCCAGCTGCTGGACCGCCTACGAGCAGTACTTC.

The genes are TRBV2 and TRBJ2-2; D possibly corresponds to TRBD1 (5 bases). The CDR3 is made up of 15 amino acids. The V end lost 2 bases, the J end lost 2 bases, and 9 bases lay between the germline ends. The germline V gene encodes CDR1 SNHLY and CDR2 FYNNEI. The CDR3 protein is CASSERGPNTGELFF. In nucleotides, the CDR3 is TGTGCCAGCAGTGAAAGGGGCCCCAACACCGGGGAGCTGTTTTTT.

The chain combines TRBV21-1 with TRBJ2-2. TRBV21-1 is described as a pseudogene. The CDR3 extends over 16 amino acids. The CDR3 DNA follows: TGTGCCAGCAGCCCAAAAATGGACCCGAACACCGGGGAGCTGTTTTTT. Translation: CASSPKMDPNTGELFF.

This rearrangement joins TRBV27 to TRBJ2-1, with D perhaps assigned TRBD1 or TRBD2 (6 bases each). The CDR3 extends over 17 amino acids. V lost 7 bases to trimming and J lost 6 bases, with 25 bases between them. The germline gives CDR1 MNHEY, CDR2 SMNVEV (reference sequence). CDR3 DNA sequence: TGTGCCAGCACCGGGGGAGAGACAGGCCCCACGATCAATGAGCAGTTCTTC. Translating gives CASTGGETGPTINEQFF.

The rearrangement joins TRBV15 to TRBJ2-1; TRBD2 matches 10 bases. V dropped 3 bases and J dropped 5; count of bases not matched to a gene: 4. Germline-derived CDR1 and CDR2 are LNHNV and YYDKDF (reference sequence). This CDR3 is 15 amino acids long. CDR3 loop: CATSSGLAENNEQFF. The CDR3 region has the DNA TGTGCCACCAGCAGTGGACTAGCGGAAAACAATGAGCAGTTCTTC.

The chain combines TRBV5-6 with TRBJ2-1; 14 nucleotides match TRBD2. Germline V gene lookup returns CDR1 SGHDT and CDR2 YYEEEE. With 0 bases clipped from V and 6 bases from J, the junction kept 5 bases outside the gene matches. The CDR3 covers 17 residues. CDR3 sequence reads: CASSLGPGLAGGNEQFF. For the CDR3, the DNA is TGTGCCAGCAGCTTGGGCCCTGGACTAGCGGGGGGCAATGAGCAGTTCTTC.

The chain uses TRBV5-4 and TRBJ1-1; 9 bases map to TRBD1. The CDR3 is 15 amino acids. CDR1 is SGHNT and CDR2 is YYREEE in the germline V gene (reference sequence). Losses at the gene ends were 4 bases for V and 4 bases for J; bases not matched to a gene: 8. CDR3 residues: CASSPSGTGLTEAFF. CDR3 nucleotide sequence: TGTGCCAGCAGCCCCAGTGGGACAGGGCTCACTGAAGCTTTCTTT. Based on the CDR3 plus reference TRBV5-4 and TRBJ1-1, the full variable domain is ETGVTQSPTHLIKTRGQQVTLRCSSQSGHNTVSWYQQALGQGPQFIFQYYREEENGRGNFPPRFSGLQFPNYSSELNVNALELDDSALYLCASSPSGTGLTEAFFGQGTRLTVV.

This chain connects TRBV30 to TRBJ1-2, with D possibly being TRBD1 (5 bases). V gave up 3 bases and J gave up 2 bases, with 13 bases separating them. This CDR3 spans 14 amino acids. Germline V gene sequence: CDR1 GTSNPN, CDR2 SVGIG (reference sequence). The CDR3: CAWSLGEGNYGYTF. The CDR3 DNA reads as TGTGCCTGGAGCCTAGGGGAGGGGAACTATGGCTACACCTTC.

The CDR3 spells CASSSPQGGGEKLFF. The DNA of the CDR3 is TGTGCCAGCAGCTCACCACAGGGGGGAGGTGAAAAACTGTTTTTT. The gene calls are TRBV11-2 and TRBJ1-4; 8 nucleotides agree with TRBD1. Losses at the gene ends were 4 bases for V and 7 bases for J; bases not matched to a gene: 8. The CDR3 length is 15 residues. Germline CDR1 is SGHAT and CDR2 is FQNNGV. Variable domain in full (rest from reference TRBV11-2 and TRBJ1-4): EAGVAQSPRYKIIEKRQSVAFWCNPISGHATLYWYQQILGQGPKLLIQFQNNGVVDDSQLPKDRFSAERLKGVDSTLKIQPAKLEDSAVYLCASSSPQGGGEKLFFGSGTQLSVL.

CDR3: CASSSGTSGSLLSTDTQYF. The CDR3 bases are TGTGCCAGCAGCTCCGGGACTAGCGGGAGCCTCCTTAGCACAGATACGCAGTATTTT. The chain employs TRBV7-9 and TRBJ2-3, with TRBD2 identical over 14 bases. The length of the CDR3 is 19 residues. Germline-derived CDR1 and CDR2 are SEHNR and FQNEAQ (reference sequence). With 4 bases clipped from V and 0 bases from J, the junction kept 9 bases outside the gene matches.

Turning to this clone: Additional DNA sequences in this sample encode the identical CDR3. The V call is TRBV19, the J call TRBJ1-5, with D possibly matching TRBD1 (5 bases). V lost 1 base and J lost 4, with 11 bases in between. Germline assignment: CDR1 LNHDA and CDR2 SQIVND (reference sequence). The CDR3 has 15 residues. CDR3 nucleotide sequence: TGTGCCAGTAGTATAGGGCAAGGGACGAATCAGCCCCAGCATTTT. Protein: CASSIGQGTNQPQHF. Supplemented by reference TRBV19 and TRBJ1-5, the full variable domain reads DGGITQSPKYLFRKEGQNVTLSCEQNLNHDAMYWYRQDPGQGLRLIYYSQIVNDFQKGDIAEGYSVSREKKESFPLTVTSAQKNPTAFYLCASSIGQGTNQPQHFGDGTRLSIL.

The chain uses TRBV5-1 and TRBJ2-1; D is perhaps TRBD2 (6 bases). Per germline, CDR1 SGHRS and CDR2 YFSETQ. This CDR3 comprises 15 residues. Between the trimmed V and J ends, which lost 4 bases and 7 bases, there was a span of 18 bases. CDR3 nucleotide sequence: TGCGCCAGCAGCCTCCTCTGGACGGGGGATAATGAGCAGTTCTTC. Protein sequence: CASSLLWTGDNEQFF.

CDR3 nucleotide sequence: TGTGCCAGCAGCTTAGGGGCGGCATACAATGAGCAGTTCTTC. It codes for CASSLGAAYNEQFF. The chain couples TRBV11-2 to TRBJ2-1; D uncertain. The CDR3 has 14 residues. V lost 1 base, J lost 4 bases, and 8 bases lay in between. CDR1 SGHAT and CDR2 FQNNGV come from the germline V gene.

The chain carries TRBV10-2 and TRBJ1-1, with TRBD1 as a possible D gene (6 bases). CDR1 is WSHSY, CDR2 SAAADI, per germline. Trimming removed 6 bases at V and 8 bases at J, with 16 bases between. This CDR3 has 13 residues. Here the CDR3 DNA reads TGCGCCAGCAGCGACAGGAGGGGCCCCGAAGCTTTCTTT. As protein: CASSDRRGPEAFF.

The CDR3 DNA reads as TGTGCCAGCAAGGGCGGGAACTACTACGAGCAGTACTTC. Translation: CASKGGNYYEQYF. The chain links TRBV25-1 to TRBJ2-7; tentatively, D is TRBD2 (6 bases). There are 13 residues in the CDR3. Germline values: CDR1 MGHDK, CDR2 SYGVNS. V was clipped by 7 bases and J by 3 bases, with 13 bases between them.

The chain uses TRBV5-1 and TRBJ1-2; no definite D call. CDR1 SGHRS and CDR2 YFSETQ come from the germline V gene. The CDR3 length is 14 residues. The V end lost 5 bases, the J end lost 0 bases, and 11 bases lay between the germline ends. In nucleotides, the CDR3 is TGCGCCAGCAGTTGGAGTACGGCTAACTATGGCTACACCTTC. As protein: CASSWSTANYGYTF.

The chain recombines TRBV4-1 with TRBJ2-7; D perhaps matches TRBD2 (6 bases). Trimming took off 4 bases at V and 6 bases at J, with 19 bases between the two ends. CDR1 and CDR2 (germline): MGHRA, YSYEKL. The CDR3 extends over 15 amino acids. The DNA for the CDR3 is TGCGCCAGCAGCCCTAGACTAGTTGGGCGGCCCGAGCAGTACTTC. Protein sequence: CASSPRLVGRPEQYF.

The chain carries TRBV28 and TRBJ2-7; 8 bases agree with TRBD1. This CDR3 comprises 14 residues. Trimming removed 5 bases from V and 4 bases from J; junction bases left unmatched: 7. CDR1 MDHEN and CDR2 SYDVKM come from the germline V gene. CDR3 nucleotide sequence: TGTGCCAGCAGTCTTTCGGACAGGGTGTACGAGCAGTACTTC. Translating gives CASSLSDRVYEQYF.

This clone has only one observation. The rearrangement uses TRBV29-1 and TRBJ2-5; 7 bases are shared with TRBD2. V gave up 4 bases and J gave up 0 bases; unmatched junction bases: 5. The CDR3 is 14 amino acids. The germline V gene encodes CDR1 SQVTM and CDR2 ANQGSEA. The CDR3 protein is CSVAWGGYQETQYF. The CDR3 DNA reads TGCAGCGTTGCGTGGGGAGGGTACCAAGAGACCCAGTACTTC.

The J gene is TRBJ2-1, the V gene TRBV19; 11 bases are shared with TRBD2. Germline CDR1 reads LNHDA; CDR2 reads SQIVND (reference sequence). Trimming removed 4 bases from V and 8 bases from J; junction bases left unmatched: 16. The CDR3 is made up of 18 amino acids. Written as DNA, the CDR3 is TGTGCCAGTAGTACCCCCTCCGGGACTAGCGGCCGGGGTGATGAGCAGTTCTTC. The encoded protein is CASSTPSGTSGRGDEQFF. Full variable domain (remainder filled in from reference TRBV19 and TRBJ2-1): DGGITQSPKYLFRKEGQNVTLSCEQNLNHDAMYWYRQDPGQGLRLIYYSQIVNDFQKGDIAEGYSVSREKKESFPLTVTSAQKNPTAFYLCASSTPSGTSGRGDEQFFGPGTRLTVL.

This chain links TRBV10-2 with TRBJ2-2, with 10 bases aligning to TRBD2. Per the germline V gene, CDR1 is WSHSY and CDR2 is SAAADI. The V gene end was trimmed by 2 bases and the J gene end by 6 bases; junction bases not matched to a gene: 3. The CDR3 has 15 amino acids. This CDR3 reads CASSETSGRAGELFF. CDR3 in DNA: TGCGCCAGCAGTGAGACAAGCGGGAGGGCCGGGGAGCTGTTTTTT.

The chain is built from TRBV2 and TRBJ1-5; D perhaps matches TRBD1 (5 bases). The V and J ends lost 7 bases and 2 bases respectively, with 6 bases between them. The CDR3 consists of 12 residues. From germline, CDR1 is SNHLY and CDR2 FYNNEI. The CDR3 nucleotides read TGTGCCAGCAAAGGGGGCAATCAGCCCCAGCATTTT. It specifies CASKGGNQPQHF.

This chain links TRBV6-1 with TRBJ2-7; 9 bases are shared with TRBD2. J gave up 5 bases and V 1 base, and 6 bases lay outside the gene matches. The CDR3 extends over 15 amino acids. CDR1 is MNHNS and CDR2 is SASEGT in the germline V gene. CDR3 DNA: TGTGCCAGCAGTGAAGAGGGTAGCGGGAGCCACGAGCAGTACTTC. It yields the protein CASSEEGSGSHEQYF.

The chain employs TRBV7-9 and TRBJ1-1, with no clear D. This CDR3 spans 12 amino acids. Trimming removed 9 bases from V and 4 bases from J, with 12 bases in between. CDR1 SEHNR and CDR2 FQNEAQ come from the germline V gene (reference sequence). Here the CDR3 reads CASLGGSTEAFF. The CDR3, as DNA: TGTGCCAGTTTAGGTGGATCCACTGAAGCTTTCTTT.

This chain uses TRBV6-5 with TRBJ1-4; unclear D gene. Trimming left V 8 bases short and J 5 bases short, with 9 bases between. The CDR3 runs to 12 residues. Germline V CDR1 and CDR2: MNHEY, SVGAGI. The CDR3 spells CASGRPNEKLFF. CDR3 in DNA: TGTGCCAGCGGACGGCCGAATGAAAAACTGTTTTTT.

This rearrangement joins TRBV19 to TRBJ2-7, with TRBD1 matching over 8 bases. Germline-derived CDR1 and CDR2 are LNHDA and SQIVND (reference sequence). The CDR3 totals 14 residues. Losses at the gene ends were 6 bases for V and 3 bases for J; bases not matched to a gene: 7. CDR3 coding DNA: TGTGCCAGTAGGGGCAGGGGGCGAGGCTACGAGCAGTACTTC. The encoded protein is CASRGRGRGYEQYF.

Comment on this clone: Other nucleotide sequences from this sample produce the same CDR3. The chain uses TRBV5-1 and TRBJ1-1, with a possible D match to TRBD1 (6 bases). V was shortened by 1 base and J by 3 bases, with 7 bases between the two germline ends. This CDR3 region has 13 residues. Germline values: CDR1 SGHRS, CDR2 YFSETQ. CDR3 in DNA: TGCGCCAGCAGCTTGAGGGGGGACACTGAAGCTTTCTTT. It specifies CASSLRGDTEAFF.

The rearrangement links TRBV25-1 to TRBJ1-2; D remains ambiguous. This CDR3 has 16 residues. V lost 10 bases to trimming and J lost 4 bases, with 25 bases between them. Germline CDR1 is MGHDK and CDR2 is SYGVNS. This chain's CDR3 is CATEGGNSRDSYGYTF. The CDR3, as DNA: TGTGCCACCGAGGGTGGCAACAGTCGTGATTCCTATGGCTACACCTTC.

The CDR3 DNA is TGCGCCAGCAGCCAAGAGCCTGGCAATGAGCAGTTCTTC. Protein: CASSQEPGNEQFF. The rearrangement joins TRBV4-3 to TRBJ2-1; D is undetermined. Germline V gene sequence: CDR1 LGHNA, CDR2 YSLEER. V gave up 0 bases and J gave up 6 bases, with 6 bases separating them. The CDR3 totals 13 residues.